Below, 28 T cell receptor beta chains from the same sample are listed, as sequenced in a study of blood T cell repertoires in COVID-19. Repertoires were generated with immunoSEQ multiplex PCR, while TCRdb's copy carries only in-frame clones and drops some. The data show 65,000 to 85,000 clones, about 90% seen once. The specimen was peripheral blood. Every receptor here comes from a human donor in a cohort sampled during active COVID-19.

The sample holds one count of this clone. The chain uses TRBV6-1 and TRBJ1-3; D is unclear. Germline lookup yields CDR1 MNHNS and CDR2 SASEGT. Trimming cost V 0 bases and J 0 bases, with 3 bases left between them. CDR3 length: 14 residues. The CDR3 loop reads CASSEARSGNTIYF. The CDR3 coding sequence is TGTGCCAGCAGTGAAGCCCGCTCTGGAAACACCATATATTTT.

The rearrangement uses TRBV7-3 and TRBJ1-3; 9 bases are a match to TRBD1. J was trimmed by 6 bases and V by 5 bases; bases with no gene match: 5. Germline assignment: CDR1 SGHTA and CDR2 FQGTGA. The CDR3 totals 14 residues. CDR3 amino acids: CASSPGQGTNTIYF. CDR3 DNA: TGTGCCAGCAGCCCGGGACAGGGAACAAACACCATATATTTT.

This sequence joins TRBV9 and TRBJ1-2; 9 bases agree with TRBD1. The V and J ends lost 2 bases and 6 bases, in that order; junction bases with no gene match: 11. CDR1 is SGDLS and CDR2 is YYNGEE in the germline V gene. The CDR3 spans 16 residues. DNA of the CDR3: TGTGCCAGCAGCGTCGCCACTTACAGGGGGCCGGATGGCTACACCTTC. Translated, it gives CASSVATYRGPDGYTF.

J is TRBJ1-1 and V is TRBV5-6, with a tentative D call TRBD1 (5 bases). The CDR3 has 14 amino acids. Between the trimmed V and J ends, which lost 0 bases and 6 bases, there was a span of 12 bases. The V gene's germline CDR1 is SGHDT and CDR2 YYEEEE. The DNA for the CDR3 is TGTGCCAGCAGCTTGGGGCAGGGTGGCCCTGAAGCTTTCTTT. Translated: CASSLGQGGPEAFF.

The rearrangement uses TRBV5-1 and TRBJ2-1; D is undetermined. The germline V and J ends were trimmed by 5 bases and 5 bases, with 8 bases remaining between them. This CDR3 is 12 amino acids long. In germline, CDR1 is SGHRS, CDR2 YFSETQ. CDR3 in amino acids: CASRPQDNEQFF. The CDR3 DNA is TGCGCCAGCAGACCGCAGGACAATGAGCAGTTCTTC.

V usage is TRBV5-1 and J usage is TRBJ2-5, with 10 nucleotides matching TRBD2. The CDR3 sequence is 18 residues long. The germline gives CDR1 SGHRS, CDR2 YFSETQ. V trimming: 6 bases; J trimming: 0 bases; junction bases outside the gene matches: 14. The CDR3 reads CASTTAASGGRYQETQYF. The CDR3 DNA reads TGCGCCAGCACCACAGCAGCTAGCGGGGGCCGGTACCAAGAGACCCAGTACTTC.

This chain uses TRBV21-1 with TRBJ2-5; the listed D gene, TRBD1, was not tested against the DNA. TRBV21-1 is a pseudogene locus. The CDR3 has 16 amino acids. The CDR3 protein is CASSKAVGTGDRTQYF. CDR3 in DNA: TGTGCCAGCAGCAAGGCAGTCGGGACAGGGGATAGAACCCAGTACTTC.

The rearrangement joins TRBV5-5 to TRBJ2-7, with a tentative D call TRBD1 (5 bases). The V end lost 3 bases, the J end lost 5 bases, and 18 bases lay between the germline ends. The germline CDR1 and CDR2 sequences are SGHKS and YYEKEE (reference sequence). The CDR3 is made up of 15 amino acids. The CDR3 DNA reads TGTGCCAGCAGCTCCCCAGGGCTCAAGGTTCACGAGCAGTACTTC. Translated: CASSSPGLKVHEQYF.

The rearrangement uses TRBV7-2 and TRBJ2-7, with 10 bases aligning to TRBD2. CDR1 is SGHTA and CDR2 is FQGNSA in the germline V gene. J was trimmed by 2 bases and V by 5 bases; bases with no gene match: 3. This CDR3 has 14 amino acids. This CDR3 reads CASSRTSGTYEQYF. CDR3 sequence (DNA): TGTGCCAGCAGCCGGACTAGCGGTACCTACGAGCAGTACTTC.

This chain connects TRBV28 to TRBJ1-1; D may be TRBD1 (6 bases). Germline assignment: CDR1 MDHEN and CDR2 SYDVKM. The V gene lost 3 bases and the J gene lost 4 bases, with 18 bases spanning the gap. The CDR3 contains 16 residues. CDR3 protein: CASSLRQGRVGTEAFF. The CDR3 DNA sequence: TGTGCCAGCAGTTTGCGGCAGGGGCGGGTGGGCACTGAAGCTTTCTTT. Full variable domain (outside the CDR3, taken from reference TRBV28 and TRBJ1-1): DVKVTQSSRYLVKRTGEKVFLECVQDMDHENMFWYRQDPGLGLRLIYFSYDVKMKEKGDIPEGYSVSREKKERFSLILESASTNQTSMYLCASSLRQGRVGTEAFFGQGTRLTVV.

This chain uses TRBV5-5 with TRBJ2-1, with D possibly matching TRBD1 (6 bases). The CDR3 contains 15 residues. Trimming stripped 6 bases from V and 5 bases from J, with 18 bases between. The germline CDR1 and CDR2 sequences are SGHKS and YYEKEE (reference sequence). The CDR3 DNA follows: TGTGCCAGCATCCCGACGGACAGATCCAACAATGAGCAGTTCTTC. Protein: CASIPTDRSNNEQFF.

This sequence joins TRBV30 and TRBJ1-6; possibly TRBD1 for D (5 bases). This CDR3 spans 12 amino acids. The germline V gene encodes CDR1 GTSNPN and CDR2 SVGIG (reference sequence). Trimming stripped 5 bases from V and 7 bases from J, with 9 bases between. CDR3 protein: CAWERTNSPLHF. Here the CDR3 DNA reads TGTGCCTGGGAAAGGACAAATTCACCCCTCCACTTT.

V gene TRBV10-3 combines with J gene TRBJ2-6; 8 bases map to TRBD1. V was clipped by 7 bases and J by 4 bases; unmatched bases: 12. CDR1 is ENHRY and CDR2 is SYGVKD in the germline V gene. The CDR3 consists of 17 residues. The DNA for the CDR3 is TGTGCCATCATCGGGGGACAGGCGACCGGAGGGGCCAACGTCCTGACTTTC. Amino acids: CAIIGGQATGGANVLTF.

The chain employs TRBV11-1 and TRBJ1-4; D unclear. The CDR3 sequence is 13 residues long. Trimming pared 7 bases from V and 5 bases from J, leaving 11 bases between. CDR1 is SGHAT and CDR2 is FQDESV in the germline V gene (reference sequence). CDR3 sequence reads: CASTNRENEKLFF. CDR3 sequence (DNA): TGTGCCAGCACGAACAGAGAAAATGAAAAACTGTTTTTT.

The rearrangement joins TRBV28 to TRBJ1-3; no clear D gene. Between the trimmed V and J ends, which lost 8 bases and 3 bases, there was a span of 20 bases. Per germline, CDR1 MDHEN and CDR2 SYDVKM. The CDR3 contains 16 residues. Written as DNA, the CDR3 is TGTGCCAGCCGGAAGGCGGGCGCCTGGGGTGGAAACACCATATATTTT. This translates into CASRKAGAWGGNTIYF. The full variable domain, rest sourced from reference TRBV28 and TRBJ1-3, is DVKVTQSSRYLVKRTGEKVFLECVQDMDHENMFWYRQDPGLGLRLIYFSYDVKMKEKGDIPEGYSVSREKKERFSLILESASTNQTSMYLCASRKAGAWGGNTIYFGEGSWLTVV.

This clone was seen a few times. This rearrangement joins TRBV25-1 to TRBJ1-2; TRBD1 agrees at 7 bases. The trim removed 5 bases at V and 6 bases at J, leaving 9 bases unmatched. Germline CDR1 reads MGHDK; CDR2 reads SYGVNS. The CDR3 has 14 amino acids. The CDR3 DNA is TGTGCCAGCAGTAGACCGGGACAGTTTGATGGCTACACCTTC. This sequence encodes CASSRPGQFDGYTF.

The chain uses TRBV28 and TRBJ1-5, with TRBD1 as a possible D gene (5 bases). Deletions cut 6 bases from V and 6 bases from J, with 15 bases between. This CDR3 has 14 residues. CDR1 and CDR2 from the germline V gene are MDHEN and SYDVKM. CDR3 sequence reads: CASSQRRRGQPQHF. CDR3 DNA sequence: TGTGCCAGCAGCCAAAGGCGGAGGGGTCAGCCCCAGCATTTT.

The chain has TRBV7-2 and TRBJ2-7, with D hard to call. The germline V and J ends were trimmed by 4 bases and 0 bases, with 4 bases remaining between them. The CDR3 consists of 12 residues. Germline assignment: CDR1 SGHTA and CDR2 FQGNSA. The CDR3 DNA reads as TGTGCCAGCAGCTCGTACTCCTACGAGCAGTACTTC. Translation gives CASSSYSYEQYF.

The rearrangement joins TRBV2 to TRBJ2-3, with 8 bases matching TRBD1. The germline V gene has CDR1 SNHLY and CDR2 FYNNEI. The CDR3 sequence is 13 residues long. V shed 7 bases, J shed 3 bases, and the junction held 3 bases outside the gene matches. CDR3 region: CASKDRATDTQYF. The CDR3 coding sequence is TGTGCCAGCAAGGACAGGGCAACAGATACGCAGTATTTT. Supplemented by reference TRBV2 and TRBJ2-3, the full variable domain reads EPEVTQTPSHQVTQMGQEVILRCVPISNHLYFYWYRQILGQKVEFLVSFYNNEISEKSEIFDDQFSVERPDGSNFTLKIRSTKLEDSAMYFCASKDRATDTQYFGPGTRLTVL.

The CDR3 DNA is TGTGCCAGCAGTTATATAGGTGGGGGAGGGACCCAGTACTTC. It yields the protein CASSYIGGGGTQYF. The chain recombines TRBV6-5 with TRBJ2-5, with a weak D call TRBD2 (6 bases). Germline CDR1 reads MNHEY; CDR2 reads SVGAGI. Trimming removed 3 bases from V and 7 bases from J, with 15 bases in between. CDR3 size: 14 residues.

This chain links TRBV7-9 with TRBJ2-3; D possibly corresponds to TRBD2 (5 bases). Germline CDR1 and CDR2: SEHNR and FQNEAQ (reference sequence). Deletions cut 5 bases from V and 9 bases from J, with 12 bases between. The CDR3 covers 12 residues. The CDR3, as DNA: TGTGCCAGCAGCCGCTATGAGGGAACGCAGTATTTT. It encodes CASSRYEGTQYF.

The chain has TRBV9 and TRBJ1-3; no reliable D call. Trimming removed 4 bases at V and 0 bases at J, with 20 bases between. Germline values: CDR1 SGDLS, CDR2 YYNGEE. The CDR3 length is 18 residues. CDR3: CASSSTPGKTSSGNTIYF. The CDR3 DNA reads as TGTGCCAGCAGCTCCACCCCGGGGAAGACGAGCTCTGGAAACACCATATATTTT.

The V and J genes are TRBV28 and TRBJ1-5; D possibly corresponds to TRBD1 (6 bases). V lost 5 bases and J lost 2, with 16 bases in between. This CDR3 contains 16 residues. Germline V gene lookup returns CDR1 MDHEN and CDR2 SYDVKM. This CDR3 is CASSQGHPEGNQPQHF. The CDR3 DNA follows: TGTGCCAGCAGTCAGGGACACCCTGAGGGCAATCAGCCCCAGCATTTT.

The V call is TRBV25-1, the J call TRBJ1-1; D call uncertain. Germline V lookup: CDR1 MGHDK, CDR2 SYGVNS. The CDR3 runs to 16 residues. Between the trimmed V and J ends, which lost 3 bases and 1 base, there was a span of 15 bases. The CDR3 here is CASSDDIARKNTEAFF. CDR3 DNA: TGTGCCAGCAGTGATGATATTGCGCGAAAGAACACTGAAGCTTTCTTT.

The chain employs TRBV7-2 and TRBJ1-2, with D unresolved. The V and J ends lost 0 bases and 4 bases respectively, with 6 bases between them. The CDR3 consists of 13 residues. Per germline, CDR1 SGHTA and CDR2 FQGNSA. The CDR3 is CASSLAYGYGYTF. CDR3 nucleotides: TGTGCCAGCAGCTTAGCGTACGGCTATGGCTACACCTTC.

The V call is TRBV7-6, the J call TRBJ1-2; TRBD1 agrees at 7 bases. Germline V gives CDR1 SGHVS, CDR2 FNYEAQ. The CDR3 runs to 14 residues. V lost 4 bases and J lost 6; bases outside the gene matches: 8. The CDR3 sequence is CASSWPEGADGYTF. CDR3 DNA: TGTGCCAGCAGCTGGCCTGAGGGGGCTGATGGCTACACCTTC. The complete variable domain, with remaining parts taken from reference TRBV7-6 and TRBJ1-2, reads GAGVSQSPRYKVTKRGQDVALRCDPISGHVSLYWYRQALGQGPEFLTYFNYEAQQDKSGLPNDRFSAERPEGSISTLTIQRTEQRDSAMYRCASSWPEGADGYTFGSGTRLTVV.

A few counts support this clone. CDR3 in DNA: TGCAGCGTTGAGAGCTCAGGCTATGGCTACACCTTC. This encodes CSVESSGYGYTF. The J gene is TRBJ1-2, the V gene TRBV29-1; D is ambiguous. The germline gives CDR1 SQVTM, CDR2 ANQGSEA. The CDR3 contains 12 residues. Trimming removed 3 bases at V and 4 bases at J, with 9 bases between. The full variable domain, completed using reference TRBV29-1 and TRBJ1-2, is SAVISQKPSRDICQRGTSLTIQCQVDSQVTMMFWYRQQPGQSLTLIATANQGSEATYESGFVIDKFPISRPNLTFSTLTVSNMSPEDSSIYLCSVESSGYGYTFGSGTRLTVV.

The rearrangement uses TRBV19 and TRBJ1-1, with unresolved D. This CDR3 is built from 13 residues. The germline gives CDR1 LNHDA, CDR2 SQIVND (reference sequence). V shed 3 bases and J shed 0 bases, with 5 bases lying between them. DNA of the CDR3: TGTGCCAGTAGTATTTATTTGAACACTGAAGCTTTCTTT. It translates to CASSIYLNTEAFF. Complete variable domain (other parts from reference TRBV19 and TRBJ1-1): DGGITQSPKYLFRKEGQNVTLSCEQNLNHDAMYWYRQDPGQGLRLIYYSQIVNDFQKGDIAEGYSVSREKKESFPLTVTSAQKNPTAFYLCASSIYLNTEAFFGQGTRLTVV.